The 10 T cell receptor beta chains below were found in one sample sequenced in a study of shared clonotypes between healthy human individuals. Libraries were prepared by immunoSEQ multiplex PCR; TCRdb keeps only in-frame clonotypes and omits some of them. Of approximately 530,000 clones detected, 96% appear once; the ten largest clones hold approximately 0.06%. Specimen: naive CD4+ T cells sorted from blood. Stated subset: CD45RA+ positively selected. These receptors originate from a woman aged 25-40 years in good health.

The chain uses TRBV29-1 and TRBJ2-6, with 11 bases lining up with TRBD2. Trimming removed 2 bases from V and 4 bases from J; junction bases left unmatched: 7. The CDR3 loop spans 17 amino acids. Germline CDR1 is SQVTM and CDR2 is ANQGSEA. The CDR3: CSVEKLAGVSGANVLTF. The CDR3 DNA reads TGCAGCGTTGAAAAACTAGCGGGAGTATCAGGGGCCAACGTCCTGACTTTC.

The rearrangement links TRBV19 to TRBJ2-5; the D gene is possibly TRBD1 (6 bases). Per germline, CDR1 LNHDA and CDR2 SQIVND (reference sequence). Trimming took 1 base from V and 0 from J, leaving 27 bases between them. The CDR3 extends over 21 amino acids. The CDR3 DNA sequence: TGTGCCAGTAGTATAGGACAGGCGGGCCACCCACGGTTCTCGTACCAAGAGACCCAGTACTTC. As protein: CASSIGQAGHPRFSYQETQYF.

This chain links TRBV15 with TRBJ2-5; unclear D gene. Per the germline V gene, CDR1 is LNHNV and CDR2 is YYDKDF (reference sequence). The V end lost 0 bases, the J end lost 5 bases, and 10 bases lay between the germline ends. This CDR3 contains 14 residues. Written as DNA, the CDR3 is TGTGCCACCAGCAGAGATCGGTTGGGGGAGACCCAGTACTTC. The encoded protein is CATSRDRLGETQYF.

V gene TRBV25-1 combines with J gene TRBJ1-2; 7 nucleotides line up with TRBD1. Per the germline V gene, CDR1 is MGHDK and CDR2 is SYGVNS. Unmatched junction bases numbered 8, after V lost 5 bases and J lost 2 bases. CDR3 size: 15 residues. CDR3: CASSNYRGANYGYTF. The DNA of the CDR3 is TGTGCCAGCAGTAACTACAGGGGAGCGAACTATGGCTACACCTTC.

J is TRBJ1-1 and V is TRBV10-3; D remains unclear. The V gene lost 3 bases and the J gene lost 5 bases, with 10 bases spanning the gap. Per the germline V gene, CDR1 is ENHRY and CDR2 is SYGVKD. The CDR3 extends over 13 amino acids. The CDR3, as DNA: TGTGCCATCAGTGACTCTAGTGGGACTGAAGCTTTCTTT. Its translation is CAISDSSGTEAFF.

The chain combines TRBV5-1 with TRBJ2-5; TRBD1 might be the D (6 bases). This CDR3 has 15 residues. Trimming took 0 bases from V and 1 from J, leaving 10 bases between them. The V gene's germline CDR1 is SGHRS and CDR2 YFSETQ. The CDR3 sequence is CASSLDGQPQETQYF. The CDR3 region has the DNA TGCGCCAGCAGCTTGGACGGACAGCCCCAAGAGACCCAGTACTTC.

This clone was found once. CDR3 sequence reads: CASSLETGSYEQYF. The CDR3 DNA sequence: TGTGCCAGCAGCTTAGAAACGGGTTCCTACGAGCAGTACTTC. This sequence joins TRBV11-3 and TRBJ2-5; D is unclear. The better agreement between TRBJ2-7 and the DNA end casts doubt on the J call. CDR3 size: 14 residues. Germline-derived CDR1 and CDR2 are SGHNT and YENEEA.

The chain couples TRBV6-5 to TRBJ1-3; TRBD1 might be the D (6 bases). The CDR3 runs to 15 residues. In germline, CDR1 is MNHEY, CDR2 SVGAGI. Trimming pared 0 bases from V and 2 bases from J, leaving 8 bases between. The CDR3 DNA reads as TGTGCCAGCAGTTACTCTGGACAGACTGGAAACACCATATATTTT. Its protein product is CASSYSGQTGNTIYF.

This clone has a single count. This chain uses TRBV28 with TRBJ1-2; TRBD1 is a possible D gene (5 bases). The V end lost 8 bases, the J end lost 4 bases, and 14 bases lay between the germline ends. Germline loops: CDR1 MDHEN, CDR2 SYDVKM. This CDR3 region has 13 residues. This CDR3 is CASFLGPGYGYTF. CDR3 bases: TGTGCCAGCTTTTTGGGGCCCGGCTATGGCTACACCTTC.

Concerning this clone: The same CDR3 also results from other DNA sequences found in this sample. V is TRBV5-1 and J is TRBJ1-4; D gene uncertain. Germline assignment: CDR1 SGHRS and CDR2 YFSETQ. The CDR3 has 14 residues. The V end lost 6 bases, the J end lost 0 bases, and 9 bases lay between the germline ends. The CDR3 is CASTKEATNEKLFF. The CDR3 DNA follows: TGCGCCAGCACAAAAGAGGCAACTAATGAAAAACTGTTTTTT.